The clone carrying this T cell receptor (beta chain) showed up just once. Blood CD4+ CD25-low CD127-high conventional T cells supplied the genomic DNA template. This sample was included in a study of regulatory and conventional T cells in RAG deficiency. This CDR3 is built from 13 residues. The germline gives CDR1 SGHDT, CDR2 YYEEEE. V was cut by 3 bases and J by 5 bases, with 11 bases left in between. Assay: immunoSEQ multiplex PCR; the TCRdb copy retains only in-frame clones and omits some. This table has roughly 32,000 clones, approximately 96% appearing once. These data also formed part of another study, on regulatory T cells. In that study: The primer mix had 52 TRBV and 13 TRBJ primers.

The V gene is TRBV5-6, the J gene TRBJ1-1; D might be TRBD1 (6 bases). This TCR came from a human donor in good health. The sample taken for sequencing was CD25- CD4+ T cells sorted from blood. CDR3 sequence reads: CASSSQGSTEAFF. CDR3 in DNA: TGTGCCAGCAGCTCGCAGGGGTCGACTGAAGCTTTCTTT.